This T cell receptor (beta chain) derives from a study of cytomegalovirus exposure and HLA in healthy donors (dated by TCRdb to about 2017). Context from the whole study: An earlier analysis of 550 to 700 of the donors reported roughly 300 Gb of sequence data and about 100 million unique TCR beta sequences from 190 million or so T cells. About 310 gigabases of sequencing data and 78 million or so unique TCR sequences were included in an early release covering under 650 HLA-typed donors. Of the 350 to 400 genotyped donors, roughly 80% fell in the genetic ancestry cluster associated with self-reported Caucasian donors. The study aimed to test whether signatures of past pathogen exposure could be identified by cataloging public T cell receptors. Using immunosequencing, the study profiled T cell repertoires from around 670 subjects and related those repertoires to cytomegalovirus serostatus. In addition to the first cohort of 650 to 750 subjects, a separate validation cohort of approximately 130 different subjects was used. The study combined high-throughput TCR immunosequencing, statistical association of individual TCRs with disease status, and machine learning to predict cytomegalovirus infection status. In a later analysis, previously published TCR beta repertoires from 666 donors were re-analyzed and high-resolution HLA genotyping was added so that TCR occurrence patterns could be studied. Rather than drawing on any new phenotypic data, the later analysis identified candidate immune exposures from TCR beta sequences and the way those sequences occurred across donors. To decide whether each TCR beta V gene segment behaved as functional or pseudogenic, an earlier analysis of some 600 of the donors relied on high-throughput TCR beta sequencing. Donor age, sex, ethnicity and CMV serostatus were compiled alongside the repertoire data. A later genetic analysis took genome-wide SNP genotypes for about three fifths of the roughly 700 donors and used that subset as a discovery cohort. All discovery cohort repertoires had been generated on a single sequencing platform. HLA typing included class I and class II loci at four-digit resolution. The number of typed donors differed by locus: roughly 620-630 for A, B, C, DRB1 and DQB1; some 500 for DQA1; approximately 610 for DPA1; and around 450 for DPB1. Four to six DR-DQ haplotypes were handled as single units for association and clustering, since linkage in the cohort was strong. Across about 380 genotyped donors of the cohort, an average of about 240,000 unique TCR beta nucleotide sequences per donor were sequenced, and approximately 19% of those sequences were non-productive.

Library preparation employed the immunoSEQ multiplex PCR assay. The multiplex PCR relied on a mix of 60 forward primers for TCR Vbeta segments and 13 reverse primers for TCR Jbeta segments. Amplification of the CDR3 region of rearranged TCR beta genes was performed with a multiplex PCR assay on genomic DNA. On the Illumina HiSeq System, the amplified TCR beta libraries were sequenced as 87-base-pair reads. The study's processing was this. A later analysis counted tens of millions of unique TCR beta chains across the 670 or so repertoires, and around 9.9 million of these chains were shared by at least two donors. Raw reads were error-corrected and collapsed into unique sequences by a nearest-neighbor algorithm in which closely related sequences were merged to remove PCR and sequencing errors. Alignment of CDR3 sequences to IMGT reference sequences was used to assign V, D and J gene segments. For a sequence to be retained, a match of at least six nucleotides was required to both a V gene segment and a J gene segment. Rearrangements were classified as productive when the CDR3 lacked stop codons and remained in frame with V and J, and all other rearrangements were classified as non-productive. CDR3 was defined by IMGT convention, running from the second conserved V-encoded cysteine to the conserved J-encoded phenylalanine. In an earlier analysis of approximately 500 of the donors, sequences lacking an unambiguous match to a single V gene segment were excluded. An earlier analysis of fewer than 750 of the donors classified V segments as functional when productive rearrangements were above 56.7% and as segregating when the standard deviation between donors was above 5%. A statistical classification framework was built to diagnose cytomegalovirus status from the catalog of TCR beta chain sequences. V and J gene assignment, in a later analysis, came from comparing TCR nucleotide sequences with IMGT/GENE-DB human TR gene sequences. A later analysis assigned CDR3 sequences and most-parsimonious VDJ recombination scenarios with the TCRdist pipeline. A later analysis defined each TCR beta chain by its CDR3 amino acid sequence plus V-gene family, and excluded reads lacking a unique V-gene family. As a way to deal with suspected cross-contamination and a sequencing artifact, a later analysis dropped 640 or so nucleotide sequences that were highly shared and had low generation probability. For each public chain, a later analysis derived a clonal expansion index from normalized ranks of inferred template counts within each repertoire. In a later analysis, generation probabilities were computed with a VDJ recombination model fitted to out-of-frame rearrangements, and the resulting probabilities were checked against IGoR. Hypergeometric tests were used in a later analysis to score TCR-TCR, TCR-HLA and TCR-CMV co-occurrence, with a repertoire-size bias correction applied to the TCR pairs. A later analysis estimated false discovery rates by permuting HLA or CMV assignments 20 times. In a later analysis, co-occurring TCRs were grouped using DBSCAN, and TCRdist sequence similarity was added for clustering within HLA-allele-positive subsets. Repertoires with fewer than 30,000 or more than 120,000 public chains, plus five repertoires with anomalous nucleotide sharing, were excluded from co-occurrence clustering. In its TCRdb copy, this immuneACCESS table keeps in-frame sequences only and misses some clones. Where compared with another copy, unresolved V genes explain less than half of these, and the others have no known cause. V and J calls and clone size come straight from that table; D and trimming were deduced from the DNA. This sample holds 150,000 to 200,000 clones; 79% were observed only once. Roughly 1.4% of the sample rests with the top ten.

Beyond this particular receptor, the publication reports: A later analysis reported that several top co-occurrence clusters appeared linked to parvovirus B19, influenza, CMV and Epstein-Barr virus. Because some donors lacked HLA typing at each locus, the association tests relied only on the typed subset. In a later analysis, the rate of TCR association differed among HLA loci, with DRB1 alleles having the most associated TCRs and HLA-C alleles having the fewest. In a later analysis, most CMV-associated TCR beta chains were found to appear HLA-restricted, with HLA associations seemingly driven largely by CMV exposure. In a later genetic analysis, a missense DCLRE1C variant was associated with V-gene and J-gene trimming of TCR beta chains, and the association was replicated in an independent cohort. Because counts were too low, roughly 18 rarely observed V segments, including chromosome 9 orphons, were left out of the earlier analysis of roughly 600 of the donors. The 87-base-pair reads could not distinguish some IMGT-functional V segments, including TRBV6-2 and TRBV6-3, so those segments were excluded. Compared with the roughly 700-donor mean, donors in an Asian-associated ancestry cluster had fewer N-insertions in productive TCRs, according to a later genetic analysis. A few of the identified cytomegalovirus-associated TCR beta chains were confirmed in vitro to be specific for cytomegalovirus antigens. Sequencing depth was assumed to be roughly uniform across donors in the presence/absence analyses, though that assumption may not hold. Cytomegalovirus status was reported to be diagnosed by the classifier with high specificity and sensitivity in both the original and validation cohorts. This cohort had only TCR beta chains sequenced, and the lack of alpha or paired-chain data limited which features could be detected. In a later analysis, 16,951 TCR beta sequences were associated with specific HLA alleles at a false discovery rate of 0.05. A cluster of highly shared sequence variants was judged likely to represent a technical artifact of the sequencing pipeline. Assigning TCR associations to individual alleles was difficult when HLA alleles, especially DR and DQ, strongly co-occurred. Correlated functional status among segregating V segments might reflect linkage disequilibrium, but an unknown experimental factor could not be ruled out. A further reported finding was that TCR beta sequences accurately predicted the HLA-A and HLA-B alleles for most subjects in the first cohort. The study gave a list of around 170 TCR beta chains associated with cytomegalovirus. Compared with equally common non-associated chains, HLA-associated TCR beta chains in a later analysis were more clonally expanded and had lower generation probabilities. Most TCR sequences were observed very rarely across donors, whereas some public TCRs were present in many individuals. The authors suggested that the approach could potentially be generalized to other disease states and immunological phenotypes. In an earlier analysis of about 600 of the donors, most TCR beta V segments appeared in productive rearrangements about 90% or about 30% of the time, broadly matching IMGT annotations. The only immune exposure information available for the cohort was CMV serostatus.

The cohort consisted of hundreds of healthy bone marrow donors. All cohort members were sampled while nominally healthy, although unrecorded immune exposures were likely present. The donor tested CMV seronegative, placing the donor among the 350 or so seronegative members of the cohort. Each donor provided a peripheral blood sample, and peripheral blood mononuclear cells were used for TCR beta sequencing. The Qiagen DNeasy Blood Extraction Kit was used to extract genomic DNA from the blood cell samples. V and J are truncated by 0 bases and 4 bases respectively, leaving an intervening sequence of 16 bases. CDR1 and CDR2, looked up from the germline V gene, are MGHRA and YSYEKL. Including cysteine and phenylalanine, the CDR3 has 16 amino acids. The CDR3 DNA has 48 bases and is translated from base 1. About this clone itself: What antigen it recognizes has not been identified. The record has no base qualities; no much larger clone is one base away.

The chain joins TRBV4-1 to TRBJ2-7; TRBD1 is possibly the D segment (6 matching bases). This clonotype originated in a woman aged 45-59 years in good health and CMV-seronegative. The sequencing input was PBMCs. Here is the DNA: TGCGCCAGCAGCCAAGATCTTGTAGGGGGACCTTACGAGCAGTACTTC. Translation gives CASSQDLVGGPYEQYF.